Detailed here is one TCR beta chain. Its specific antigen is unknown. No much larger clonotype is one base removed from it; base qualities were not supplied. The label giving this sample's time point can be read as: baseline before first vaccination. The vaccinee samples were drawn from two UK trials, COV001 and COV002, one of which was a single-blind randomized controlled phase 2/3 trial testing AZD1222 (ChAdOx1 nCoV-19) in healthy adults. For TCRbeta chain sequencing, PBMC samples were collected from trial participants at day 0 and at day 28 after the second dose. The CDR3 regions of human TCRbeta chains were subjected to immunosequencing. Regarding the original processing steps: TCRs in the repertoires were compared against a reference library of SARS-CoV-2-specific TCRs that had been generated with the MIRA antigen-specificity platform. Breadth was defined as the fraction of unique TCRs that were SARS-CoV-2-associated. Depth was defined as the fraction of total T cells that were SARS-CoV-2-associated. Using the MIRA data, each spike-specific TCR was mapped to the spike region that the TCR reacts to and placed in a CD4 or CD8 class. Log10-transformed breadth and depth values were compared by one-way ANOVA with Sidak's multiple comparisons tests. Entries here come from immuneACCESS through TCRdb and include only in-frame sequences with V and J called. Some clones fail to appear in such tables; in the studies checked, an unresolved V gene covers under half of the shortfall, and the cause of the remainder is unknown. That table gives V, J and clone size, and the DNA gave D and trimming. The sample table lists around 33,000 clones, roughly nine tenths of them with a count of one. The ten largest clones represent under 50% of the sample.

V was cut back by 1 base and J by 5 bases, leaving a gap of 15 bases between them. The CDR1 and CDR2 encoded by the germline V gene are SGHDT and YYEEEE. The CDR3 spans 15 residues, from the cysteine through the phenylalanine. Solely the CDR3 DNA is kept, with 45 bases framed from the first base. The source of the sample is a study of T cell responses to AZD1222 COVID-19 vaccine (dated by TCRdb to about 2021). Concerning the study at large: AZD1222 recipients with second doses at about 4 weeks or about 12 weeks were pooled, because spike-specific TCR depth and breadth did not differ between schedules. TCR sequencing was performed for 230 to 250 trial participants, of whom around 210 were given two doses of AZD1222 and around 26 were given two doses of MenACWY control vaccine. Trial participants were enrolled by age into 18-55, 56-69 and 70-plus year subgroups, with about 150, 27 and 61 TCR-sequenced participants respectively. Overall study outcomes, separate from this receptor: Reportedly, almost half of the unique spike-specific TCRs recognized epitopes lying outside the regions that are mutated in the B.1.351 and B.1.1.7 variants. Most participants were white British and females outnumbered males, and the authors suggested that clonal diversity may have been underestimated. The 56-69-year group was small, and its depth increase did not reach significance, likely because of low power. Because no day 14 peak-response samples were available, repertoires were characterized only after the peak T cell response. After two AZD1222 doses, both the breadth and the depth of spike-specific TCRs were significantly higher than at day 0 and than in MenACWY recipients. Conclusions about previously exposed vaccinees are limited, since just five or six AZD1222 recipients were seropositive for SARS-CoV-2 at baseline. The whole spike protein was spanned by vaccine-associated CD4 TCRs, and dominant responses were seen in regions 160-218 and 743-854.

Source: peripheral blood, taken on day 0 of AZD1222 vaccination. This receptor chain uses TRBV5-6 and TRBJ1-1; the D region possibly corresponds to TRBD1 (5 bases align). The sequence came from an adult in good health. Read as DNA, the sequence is TGTGCCAGCAGCTTGCCGTCGGGGGTCTCAACTGAAGCTTTCTTT. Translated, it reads CASSLPSGVSTEAFF.